These 30 T cell receptor beta chains were all obtained from the same sample, sequenced in a study of human T cells and chemical hapten exposure. TCRdb re-called the RACE reads with MiXCR, one entry per CDR3 protein. The sample consists of 60,000 to 65,000 distinct CDR3 sequences, more than 9.5% of them appearing once. Indicated time point: patch test 3, about 24 weeks after DPC sensitization. This sample's treatment: therapeutic diphenylcyclopropenone sensitization with weekly scalp DPC. Material: whole blood, obtained in connection with sensitization to the hapten diphenylcyclopropenone (DPC). These TCRs come from a woman in her twenties or thirties with alopecia areata. Some clones in this sample may be carry-over from other donors' samples.

This clonotype occurred many times. CDR3 DNA sequence: TGTGCCAGCAGCCGCCCCGGCTCTGGGGCCAACGTCCTGACTTTC. Translated: CASSRPGSGANVLTF. The V call is TRBV28, the J call TRBJ2-6; no definite D call. Trimming removed 6 bases at V and 0 bases at J, with 9 bases between. This CDR3 spans 15 amino acids. The germline gives CDR1 MDHEN, CDR2 SYDVKM.

The rearrangement uses TRBV20-1 and TRBJ1-5; possible D gene TRBD1, 6 bases. Trimming cost V 5 bases and J 2 bases, with 13 bases left between them. The CDR3 loop spans 14 amino acids. Germline CDR1 and CDR2: DFQATT and SNEGSKA (reference sequence). The CDR3 sequence is CSARPGHRNQPQHF. The DNA of the CDR3 is TGCAGTGCTCGCCCGGGACACCGCAATCAGCCCCAGCATTTT.

This clonotype was counted ten times or more. The rearrangement uses TRBV7-3 and TRBJ2-1; tentatively, D is TRBD2 (6 bases). Germline lookup yields CDR1 SGHTA and CDR2 FQGTGA. Trimming pared 3 bases from V and 9 bases from J, leaving 15 bases between. The CDR3 sequence is 14 residues long. Here the CDR3 reads CASSLGGQVTEQFF. As DNA, the CDR3 is TGTGCCAGCAGCTTGGGGGGTCAGGTTACTGAGCAGTTCTTC.

This clonotype showed up many times. The gene calls are TRBV4-3 and TRBJ2-7; TRBD1 agrees at 7 bases. The CDR3 covers 15 residues. The trim removed 2 bases at V and 3 bases at J, leaving 7 bases unmatched. Germline CDR1 reads LGHNA; CDR2 reads YSLEER. CDR3 sequence (DNA): TGCGCCAGCAGCCAATCTCCGGGACAGCTCTACGAGCAGTACTTC. Translating it yields CASSQSPGQLYEQYF.

This clonotype was seen ten or more times. The V call is TRBV24-1, the J call TRBJ2-2; the D gene is possibly TRBD1 (6 bases). Germline V gene sequence: CDR1 KGHDR, CDR2 SFDVKD. This CDR3 has 14 amino acids. The germline V and J ends were trimmed by 11 bases and 6 bases, with 18 bases remaining between them. The CDR3 sequence is CAISRGVSAGELFF. CDR3 DNA sequence: TGTGCCATCTCCAGGGGAGTCTCGGCCGGGGAGCTGTTTTTT.

The V gene is TRBV20-1, the J gene TRBJ1-6, with TRBD1 identical over 7 bases. The V gene end was trimmed by 0 bases and the J gene end by 2 bases; junction bases not matched to a gene: 7. Germline V gene lookup returns CDR1 DFQATT and CDR2 SNEGSKA (reference sequence). This CDR3 is built from 17 residues. CDR3 nucleotides: TGCAGTGCTAGAGATCAAGAAGGGGGCCCCTATAATTCACCCCTCCACTTT. It translates to CSARDQEGGPYNSPLHF.

This clonotype was recorded many times. V usage is TRBV5-1 and J usage is TRBJ2-3; the match to TRBD2 covers 13 bases. The CDR3 consists of 16 residues. Germline lookup yields CDR1 SGHRS and CDR2 YFSETQ. V shed 4 bases and J 1 base; nucleotides not matched to a gene: 3. Here the CDR3 DNA reads TGCGCCAGCAGCAGGGGACTAGCGGGACGCACAGATACGCAGTATTTT. It specifies CASSRGLAGRTDTQYF. Full variable domain (remainder filled in from reference TRBV5-1 and TRBJ2-3): KAGVTQTPRYLIKTRGQQVTLSCSPISGHRSVSWYQQTPGQGLQFLFEYFSETQRNKGNFPGRFSGRQFSNSRSEMNVSTLELGDSALYLCASSRGLAGRTDTQYFGPGTRLTVL.

This clonotype has a count of ten or more. This chain joins TRBV19 and TRBJ2-1, with D tentatively TRBD2 (6 bases). Trimming pared 1 base from V and 4 bases from J, leaving 14 bases between. Germline-derived CDR1 and CDR2 are LNHDA and SQIVND (reference sequence). There are 16 residues in the CDR3. This CDR3 is CASSIGTSPPYNEQFF. DNA for the CDR3: TGTGCCAGTAGTATAGGCACTAGCCCGCCTTACAATGAGCAGTTCTTC.

This clonotype was seen a handful of times. The V and J genes are TRBV20-1 and TRBJ2-7; 10 bases align to TRBD1. CDR3 length: 14 residues. The ends lost 6 bases at V and 2 bases at J; junction bases unmatched: 7. Germline loops: CDR1 DFQATT, CDR2 SNEGSKA (reference sequence). CDR3 nucleotides: TGCAGTGCCAGAACCGGGACAGGGGCCTACGAGCAGTACTTC. Protein product: CSARTGTGAYEQYF.

The chain joins TRBV15 to TRBJ2-5, with D unresolved. The CDR3 extends over 13 amino acids. Trimming stripped 0 bases from V and 5 bases from J, with 7 bases between. Germline values: CDR1 LNHNV, CDR2 YYDKDF (reference sequence). The CDR3 DNA reads TGTGCCACCAGCAGAGATTCGCGGGAGACCCAGTACTTC. Its protein is CATSRDSRETQYF.

This clonotype has just a few counts. V is TRBV6-1 and J is TRBJ2-7; 11 positions match TRBD2. V lost 5 bases to trimming and J lost 2 bases; unmatched junction nucleotides: 17. Germline V gene lookup returns CDR1 MNHNS and CDR2 SASEGT. The CDR3 runs 19 residues. For the CDR3, the DNA is TGTGCCAGCAGTCACCCTGGACTAGCGGGTCCTGGCGTGGCCTACGAGCAGTACTTC. Amino acid sequence: CASSHPGLAGPGVAYEQYF.

This clonotype was detected ten times or more. The J gene is TRBJ2-5, the V gene TRBV12-3 or TRBV12-4; D is possibly TRBD1 (6 bases). The CDR3 is made up of 14 amino acids. Trimming took 7 bases from V and 5 from J, leaving 17 bases between them. CDR3 amino acids: CASTAPTGAETQYF. The CDR3, as DNA: TGTGCCAGCACTGCTCCGACAGGTGCCGAGACCCAGTACTTC.

A few counts support this clonotype. The CDR3 DNA follows: TGTGCCAGCAGTTACTCGGGGGGCCTGGGTGAGCAGTACTTC. Its translation: CASSYSGGLGEQYF. V gene TRBV6-2 or TRBV6-3 combines with J gene TRBJ2-7, with D perhaps being TRBD1 or TRBD2 (6 bases each). Germline V CDR1 and CDR2: MNHEY, SVGEGT. CDR3 length: 14 amino acids. V was trimmed by 0 bases and J by 7 bases, leaving 13 bases between them.

This clonotype was seen repeatedly, ten times or more. This CDR3 is CASSRSNTGELFF. CDR3 bases: TGTGCCAGCAGCAGATCTAACACCGGGGAGCTGTTTTTT. The chain employs TRBV6-4 and TRBJ2-2; no reliable D call. The CDR3 extends over 13 amino acids. V lost 6 bases and J lost 2, with 7 bases in between. Looked up from germline, CDR1 is MRHNA and CDR2 is SNTAGT.

This clonotype was seen only a few times. The V gene is TRBV29-1, the J gene TRBJ2-3; 7 positions match TRBD2. Germline V gene sequence: CDR1 SQVTM, CDR2 ANQGSEA. V was pared by 5 bases and J by 4 bases, with 6 bases of the junction left unmatched. The CDR3 sequence is 13 residues long. CDR3 sequence: CSVIQGGADTQYF. The CDR3 DNA follows: TGCAGCGTTATTCAGGGAGGGGCAGATACGCAGTATTTT.

The table lists this clonotype with many counts. The V and J genes are TRBV20-1 and TRBJ2-5; TRBD2 agrees at 7 bases. The junction had 11 bases not matched to a gene; V was cut back by 0 bases and J by 7 bases. This CDR3 spans 15 amino acids. Germline CDR1 and CDR2: DFQATT and SNEGSKA (reference sequence). The CDR3 sequence is CSARDRGREKGTQYF. In nucleotides, the CDR3 is TGCAGTGCTAGAGACCGTGGGCGGGAGAAAGGGACCCAGTACTTC.

This clonotype was counted at least ten times. The chain combines TRBV6-5 with TRBJ1-1; 9 bases are shared with TRBD1. Germline CDR1 and CDR2: MNHEY and SVGAGI. This CDR3 is built from 15 residues. The junction had 14 bases not matched to a gene; V was cut back by 7 bases and J by 8 bases. CDR3 sequence: CASKGTGTGRPEAFF. CDR3 nucleotide sequence: TGTGCCAGCAAGGGCACCGGGACAGGGAGACCCGAAGCTTTCTTT.

This chain joins TRBV5-6 and TRBJ1-6; tentative D call: TRBD1 (5 bases). Trimming left V 1 base short and J 9 bases short, with 11 bases between. The V gene's germline CDR1 is SGHDT and CDR2 YYEEEE. The CDR3 has 14 amino acids. CDR3 DNA: TGTGCCAGCAGCTTGAGCGGGGACCCTTCACCCCTCCACTTT. Encoded protein: CASSLSGDPSPLHF. The complete variable domain, with remaining parts taken from reference TRBV5-6 and TRBJ1-6, reads DAGVTQSPTHLIKTRGQQVTLRCSPKSGHDTVSWYQQALGQGPQFIFQYYEEEERQRGNFPDRFSGHQFPNYSSELNVNALLLGDSALYLCASSLSGDPSPLHFGNGTRLTVT.

This chain joins TRBV2 and TRBJ1-5; no firm D call. Germline V gene sequence: CDR1 SNHLY, CDR2 FYNNEI. The CDR3 is 15 residues long. Trimming shortened V by 3 bases and J by 3 bases, and 12 bases separated the two germline ends. In DNA, the CDR3 is TGTGCCAGCAGTGAGATGAGCGGTTACAATCAGCCCCAGCATTTT. It specifies CASSEMSGYNQPQHF.

The J gene is TRBJ2-6, the V gene TRBV7-6; D perhaps matches TRBD2 (6 bases). CDR1 and CDR2 from the germline V gene are SGHVS and FNYEAQ. This CDR3 has 15 amino acids. V lost 11 bases to trimming and J lost 0 bases, with 14 bases between them. The chain's CDR3 is CAGGGASSGANVLTF. For the CDR3, the DNA is TGTGCCGGCGGAGGGGCGAGCTCTGGGGCCAACGTCCTGACTTTC.

The chain combines TRBV24-1 with TRBJ1-1, with D perhaps TRBD1 (5 bases). The CDR3 extends over 13 amino acids. V was shortened by 5 bases and J by 1 base, with 7 bases between the two germline ends. CDR1 and CDR2 from the germline V gene are KGHDR and SFDVKD. CDR3: CATSGGTNTEAFF. The DNA of the CDR3 is TGTGCCACCAGTGGGGGGACGAACACTGAAGCTTTCTTT.

This clonotype appeared a few times. The rearrangement uses TRBV20-1 and TRBJ1-1; D remains ambiguous. The V gene lost 0 bases and the J gene lost 0 bases, with 11 bases spanning the gap. This CDR3 is 15 amino acids long. Germline loops: CDR1 DFQATT, CDR2 SNEGSKA (reference sequence). The CDR3 protein is CSARDLTVMNTEAFF. CDR3 nucleotides: TGCAGTGCTAGAGATCTCACGGTTATGAACACTGAAGCTTTCTTT.

V is TRBV7-2 and J is TRBJ1-6; no clear D. This CDR3 has 18 amino acids. Germline values: CDR1 SGHTA, CDR2 FQGNSA. Trimming stripped 4 bases from V and 5 bases from J, with 21 bases between. CDR3 nucleotides: TGTGCCAGCAGCTCACGAATAAGACAACCCGGCGATAATTCACCCCTCCACTTT. Translating gives CASSSRIRQPGDNSPLHF.

The chain is built from TRBV6-2 or TRBV6-3 and TRBJ2-7, with D possibly TRBD1 on 5 matching bases. The ends were cut back, 0 bases at V and 3 bases at J, with 15 bases in the middle. The CDR3 length is 16 residues. Germline V gene data show CDR1 as MNHEY and CDR2 as SVGEGT. The CDR3 nucleotides are TGTGCCAGCAGTTACTCGCTGGGGCAGCGAGACTACGAGCAGTACTTC. Its protein is CASSYSLGQRDYEQYF.

This clonotype has ten or more counts. The J gene is TRBJ2-1, the V gene TRBV9, with TRBD2 matching 9 bases. Germline-derived CDR1 and CDR2 are SGDLS and YYNGEE. This CDR3 spans 18 amino acids. The J segment lost 6 bases and the V segment lost 0 bases, leaving 13 bases of the junction unmatched. The CDR3 coding sequence is TGTGCCAGCAGCGTAGATCCCTCTAGCGGGAACAACCCCAATGAGCAGTTCTTC. Its translation: CASSVDPSSGNNPNEQFF.

The chain carries TRBV19 and TRBJ2-6; D is ambiguous. Per germline, CDR1 LNHDA and CDR2 SQIVND (reference sequence). The germline V and J ends were trimmed by 8 bases and 1 base, with 6 bases remaining between them. The CDR3 has 13 amino acids. The DNA for the CDR3 is TGTGCCAGTGGGGTGTCTGGGGCCAACGTCCTGACTTTC. Its translation is CASGVSGANVLTF. The entire variable domain, with the rest obtained from reference TRBV19 and TRBJ2-6, is as follows: DGGITQSPKYLFRKEGQNVTLSCEQNLNHDAMYWYRQDPGQGLRLIYYSQIVNDFQKGDIAEGYSVSREKKESFPLTVTSAQKNPTAFYLCASGVSGANVLTFGAGSRLTVL.

This clonotype showed up just a few times. This chain joins TRBV12-5 and TRBJ2-2; D is ambiguous. The germline gives CDR1 LGHNT, CDR2 FRNRAP. V was cut by 0 bases and J by 6 bases, with 11 bases left in between. The CDR3 totals 15 residues. CDR3 sequence reads: CASGLVQQIAGELFF. The DNA for the CDR3 is TGTGCTAGTGGTTTGGTACAGCAGATCGCCGGGGAGCTGTTTTTT.

This clonotype was seen a handful of times. The rearrangement links TRBV6-2 or TRBV6-3 to TRBJ2-7; maybe TRBD2 (6 bases). Germline values: CDR1 MNHEY, CDR2 SVGEGT. The CDR3 is made up of 13 amino acids. V lost 4 bases and J lost 0, with 7 bases in between. The CDR3 region has the DNA TGTGCCAGCAGTTCGGGGGACTCCTACGAGCAGTACTTC. This codes for CASSSGDSYEQYF.

Ten or more counts support this clonotype. The genes are TRBV7-2 and TRBJ2-3; D is unresolved. V lost 5 bases and J 4 bases, leaving 19 bases between the germline ends. The CDR3 sequence is 16 residues long. Germline CDR1 reads SGHTA; CDR2 reads FQGNSA. The CDR3 bases are TGTGCCAGCAGCCTCGACCATCTAATCGCCTCAGATACGCAGTATTTT. Protein product: CASSLDHLIASDTQYF.

The sample holds many counts of this clonotype. The rearrangement joins TRBV20-1 to TRBJ2-1; 7 bases map to TRBD2. V gave up 3 bases and J gave up 4 bases; unmatched junction bases: 15. Per germline, CDR1 DFQATT and CDR2 SNEGSKA (reference sequence). The length of the CDR3 is 17 residues. CDR3 DNA: TGCAGTGCTAGCTCTTACCCTGGTCTAGCGGAGTACAATGAGCAGTTCTTC. The encoded protein is CSASSYPGLAEYNEQFF.